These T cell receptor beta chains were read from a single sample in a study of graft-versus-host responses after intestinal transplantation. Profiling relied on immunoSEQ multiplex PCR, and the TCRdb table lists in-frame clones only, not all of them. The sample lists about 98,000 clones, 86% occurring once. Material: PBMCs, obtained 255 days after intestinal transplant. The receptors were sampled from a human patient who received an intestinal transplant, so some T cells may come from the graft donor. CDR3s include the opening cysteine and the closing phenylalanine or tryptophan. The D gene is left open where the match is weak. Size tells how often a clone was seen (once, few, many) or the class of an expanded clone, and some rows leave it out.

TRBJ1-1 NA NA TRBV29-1 TGCAGCGGAGATACGAGCACTGAAGCTTTCTTT CSGDTSTEAFF
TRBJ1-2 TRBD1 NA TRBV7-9 TGTGCCAGCAGCCATGCCGGGACAGGGTTCAACTATGGCTACACCTTC CASSHAGTGFNYGYTF
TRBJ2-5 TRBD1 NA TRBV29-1 TGCAGCGCCGGACAGGTACAAGAGACCCAGTACTTC CSAGQVQETQYF
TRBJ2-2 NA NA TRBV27 TGTGCCAGCAGCTTAACGGGGGGCGGGAGTGCCACCGGGGAGCTGTTTTTT CASSLTGGGSATGELFF
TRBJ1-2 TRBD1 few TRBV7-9 TGTGCCAGCAGCCAGCAGGGACAGGGAGGGAACTATGGCTACACCTTC CASSQQGQGGNYGYTF
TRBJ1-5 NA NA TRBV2 TGTGCCAGCAGTGAAGGTGGGAGAGGGAGGCAGCCCCAGCATTTT CASSEGGRGRQPQHF
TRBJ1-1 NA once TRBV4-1 TGCGCCAGCAGCCAAAGACACCCAGGGAGCACTGAAGCTTTCTTT CASSQRHPGSTEAFF
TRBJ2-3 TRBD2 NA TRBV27 TGTGCCAGCAGTTTACACCCCCCGGGGAGGGAAATCGCAGATACGCAGTATTTT CASSLHPPGREIADTQYF
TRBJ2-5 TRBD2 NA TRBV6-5 TGTGCCAGCAGTTACGGGGCTAGCGGACAAGAGACCCAGTACTTC CASSYGASGQETQYF
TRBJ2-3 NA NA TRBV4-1 TGCGCCAGCAGCCAAGGCTATGATTCTAGCGAGATTACAGATACGCAGTATTTT CASSQGYDSSEITDTQYF
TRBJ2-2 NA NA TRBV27 TGTGCCAGCAGTTCTCTTCCAAGCCGGGGAACCGGGGAGCTGTTTTTT CASSSLPSRGTGELFF
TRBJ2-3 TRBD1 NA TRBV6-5 TGTGCCAGCAGTTACTCTGGGACAGGGGGTGCAGATACGCAGTATTTT CASSYSGTGGADTQYF
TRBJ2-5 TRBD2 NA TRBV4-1 TGCGCCAGCAGCCAAGTTGAGCGGGAGGAGGAGACCCAGTACTTC CASSQVEREEETQYF
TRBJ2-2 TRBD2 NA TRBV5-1 TGCGCCAGCAGCTTAGGGGAGGGCACCGGGGAGCTGTTTTTT CASSLGEGTGELFF
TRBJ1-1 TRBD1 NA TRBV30 TGTGCCTGGAGTCCTCGGACAGGTGAAGCTTTCTTT CAWSPRTGEAFF
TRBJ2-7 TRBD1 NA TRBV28 TGTGCCAGCAGTACGACAGGGGAGCCCTACGAGCAGTACTTC CASSTTGEPYEQYF
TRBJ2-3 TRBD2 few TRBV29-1 TGCAGCGTTGAGGTAGCGGGGGGGCCCCCAGATACGCAGTATTTT CSVEVAGGPPDTQYF
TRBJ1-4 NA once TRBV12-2 TGTGCAAGTCGCTTAGCAGGGACAGGGGATCAGTCCCTAAATGAAAAACTGTTTTTT CASRLAGTGDQSLNEKLFF
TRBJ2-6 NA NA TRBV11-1 TGTGCCAGCAGCCAGGTACAGGGAGCTGGGGCCAACGTCCTGACTTTC CASSQVQGAGANVLTF
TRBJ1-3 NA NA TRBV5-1 TGCGCCAGCAGCTCGTCGGAATCGGGCACCATATATTTT CASSSSESGTIYF